This TCR beta chain stems from a study of vaccination and CD4 T cells after COVID-19. Study-wide background: All convalescent patients were nasal swab PCR positive for SARS-CoV-2; fewer than ten had mild and one severe disease.

Whole-study findings and limits: Convalescent patients displayed a median 86.3% of reactive clones emerging only post-vaccination.

Regarding this clonotype: Its specificity is unknown.

Treatment denoted: roughly 11-day PBMC culture with coronavirus spike peptide pools or control peptides (ViraFEST assay). The study sequenced cultured CD4+ T cell DNA using the Oncomine TCR Beta short-read assay. TCRdb re-called the PCR reads with MiXCR, one entry per CDR3 protein. The table includes tens of thousands of distinct CDR3 sequences, about two fifths detected once. CDR1 is SGHRS, CDR2 YFSETQ, per germline. Trimming stripped 0 bases from V and 3 bases from J, with 21 bases between. This CDR3 region has 18 residues. The chain uses TRBV5-1 and TRBJ2-5; D is possibly TRBD1 or TRBD2 (7 bases each). This sequence originates from a human donor who had recovered from COVID-19. Sequencing was performed on CD4+ T cells from blood, cultured in vitro. This CDR3 reads CASSLAGRGADREETQYF. For the CDR3, the DNA is TGCGCCAGCAGCTTGGCCGGTCGGGGGGCTGACAGGGAAGAGACCCAGTACTTC.